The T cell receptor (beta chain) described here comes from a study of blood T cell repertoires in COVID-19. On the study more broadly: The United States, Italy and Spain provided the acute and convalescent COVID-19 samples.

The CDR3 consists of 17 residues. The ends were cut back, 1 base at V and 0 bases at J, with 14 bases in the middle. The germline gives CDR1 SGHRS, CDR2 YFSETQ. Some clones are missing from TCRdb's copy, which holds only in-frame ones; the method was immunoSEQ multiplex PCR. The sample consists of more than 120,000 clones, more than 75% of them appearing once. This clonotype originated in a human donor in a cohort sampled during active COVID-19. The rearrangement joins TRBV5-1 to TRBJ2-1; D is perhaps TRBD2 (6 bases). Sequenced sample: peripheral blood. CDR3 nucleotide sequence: TGCGCCAGCAGCTTGAGTCTAGCGACAAGCTCCTACAATGAGCAGTTCTTC. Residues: CASSLSLATSSYNEQFF.